Listed below are T cell receptor beta chains from one sample, sequenced in a study of OX40 agonist ivuxolimab in advanced cancers. Sequencing was performed with immunoSEQ multiplex PCR; in TCRdb, only in-frame clones are kept and a portion is missing. The table records just under 35,000 clones, about 90% of them present only once. Sample: CD4+ or CD8+ T cells sorted from blood, taken in a trial of the OX40 agonist ivuxolimab. These TCRs come from an adult with an advanced solid tumor such as melanoma, head and neck, liver or kidney cancer. CDR3s leave out the opening cysteine and the closing phenylalanine or tryptophan.

V	CDR3
TRBV6-5	ASSPQGRGQPQH
TRBV4-1	ASSQDLTSGSYEQY
TRBV4-3	ASSQEVPTGNEQF
TRBV6-5	ASSYGPTNQPQH
TRBV5-1	ASSLSPLAGGITDTQY
TRBV28	ASSLRGANEKLF
TRBV13	ASSLRQRGSYNEQF
TRBV6-1	ASSVWLDTQY
TRBV13	ASSPGTVVDGANVLT
TRBV30	AEESFSGNTIY
TRBV28	ASSLQVGRGVYNEQF
TRBV7-7	ASSLRVSTYNEQF
TRBV7-8	ASSDSNQPQH
TRBV28	ASSLVRHDAYEQY
TRBV28	ASSWITGEWDQY
TRBV7-8	ASSLSATGYSDTQY
TRBV6-5	ASRQDGSYEQY
TRBV27	ASSPGQAAGNTIY
TRBV6-6	ASSIHTNPPEAF